Ten or more counts support the clone carrying this TCR beta chain. Its antigen is unknown. Each CDR3 protein gets one entry after TCRdb re-called the 5' RACE reads with MiXCR. The data show roughly 67,000 distinct CDR3 sequences, under 5% seen once. These data come from a study of neurological immune-mediated disorders. PBMCs stored at -80 C, numbering 2 million, were the origin of the unsorted libraries. Whole-study findings and limits: HTLV-1-associated myelopathy had the most TCR clonal expansion, whereas multiple sclerosis had the least (lower than in healthy controls).

Deletions cut 6 bases from V and 6 bases from J, with 21 bases between. Germline CDR1 and CDR2: MDHEN and SYDVKM. The CDR3 totals 16 residues. Sequenced sample: PBMCs. The receptor comes from a man aged 50-60 years with multiple sclerosis. The chain recombines TRBV28 with TRBJ1-5; maybe TRBD1 (6 bases). CDR3 DNA: TGTGCCAGCAGCCGTGGGGGCAGGGTGCAAGGTCAGCCCCAGCATTTT. It codes for CASSRGGRVQGQPQHF.